The table lists the clone carrying this T cell receptor (beta chain) with a few counts. Its antigen remains unidentified. These data originate in a study of T-cell reconstitution after alpha-beta-depleted transplantation in children. Study results and caveats: By about two months after transplant, alpha-beta T cells reportedly arose from several hundred graft clones that had expanded.

Molecular barcoding with unique molecular identifiers was used for the TCRbeta library. TCRdb analysed the PCR reads with MiXCR anew, one entry per CDR3 protein. Of about 590,000 distinct CDR3 sequences in the sample, 10% to 15% were seen once. CDR1 is SGHTA, CDR2 FQGTGA, per germline. This CDR3 is 19 amino acids long. V was pared by 2 bases and J by 4 bases, with 13 bases of the junction left unmatched. Sequencing used PBMCs, mostly from graft donor cells, obtained 360 days after TCRalphabeta/CD19-depleted stem cell transplant. The chain joins TRBV7-3 to TRBJ2-2, with 10 bases aligning to TRBD2. The sequence was obtained from a male patient between 5 and 17 years old who had a stem cell transplant for acute myeloid leukemia, so the T cells may come from the graft donor. The CDR3: CASSLRSSGGARGTGELFF. In nucleotides, the CDR3 is TGTGCCAGCAGCTTACGTTCTAGCGGGGGTGCTCGTGGCACCGGGGAGCTGTTTTTT.